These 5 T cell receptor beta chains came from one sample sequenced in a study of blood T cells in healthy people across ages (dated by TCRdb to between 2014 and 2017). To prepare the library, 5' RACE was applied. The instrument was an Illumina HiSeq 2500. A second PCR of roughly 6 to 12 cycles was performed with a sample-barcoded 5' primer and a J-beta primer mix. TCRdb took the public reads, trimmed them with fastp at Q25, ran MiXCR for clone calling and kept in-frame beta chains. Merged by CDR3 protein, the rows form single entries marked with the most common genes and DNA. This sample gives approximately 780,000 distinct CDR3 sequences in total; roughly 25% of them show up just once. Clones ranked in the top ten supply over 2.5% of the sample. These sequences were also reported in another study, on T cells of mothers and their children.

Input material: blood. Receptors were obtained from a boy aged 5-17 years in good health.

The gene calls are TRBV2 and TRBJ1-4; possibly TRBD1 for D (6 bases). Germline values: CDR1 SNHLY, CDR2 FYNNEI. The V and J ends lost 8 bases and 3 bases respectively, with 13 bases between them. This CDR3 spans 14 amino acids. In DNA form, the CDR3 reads TGTGCCAGCGGTCTCAGGGGTGCTAATGAAAAACTGTTTTTT. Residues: CASGLRGANEKLFF.

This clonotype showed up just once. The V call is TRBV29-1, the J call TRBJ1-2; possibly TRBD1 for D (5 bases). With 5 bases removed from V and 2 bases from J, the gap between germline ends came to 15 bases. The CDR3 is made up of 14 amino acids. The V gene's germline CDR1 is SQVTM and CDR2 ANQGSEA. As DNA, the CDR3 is TGCAGCGTTTTTCAGAGGGGCAGGAACTATGGCTACACCTTC. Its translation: CSVFQRGRNYGYTF.

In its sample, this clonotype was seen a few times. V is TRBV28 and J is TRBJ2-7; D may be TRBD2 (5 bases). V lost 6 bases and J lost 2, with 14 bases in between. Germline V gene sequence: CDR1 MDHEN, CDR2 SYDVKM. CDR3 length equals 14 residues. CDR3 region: CASRADPLAYEQYF. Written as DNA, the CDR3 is TGTGCCAGCAGAGCGGACCCCCTCGCCTACGAGCAGTACTTC.

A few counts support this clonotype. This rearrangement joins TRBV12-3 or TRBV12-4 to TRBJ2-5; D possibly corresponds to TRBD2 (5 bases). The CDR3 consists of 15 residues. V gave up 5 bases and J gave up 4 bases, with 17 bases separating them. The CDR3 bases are TGTGCCAGCAGTCCCGGACGGGGATTTGCAGAGACCCAGTACTTC. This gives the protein CASSPGRGFAETQYF.

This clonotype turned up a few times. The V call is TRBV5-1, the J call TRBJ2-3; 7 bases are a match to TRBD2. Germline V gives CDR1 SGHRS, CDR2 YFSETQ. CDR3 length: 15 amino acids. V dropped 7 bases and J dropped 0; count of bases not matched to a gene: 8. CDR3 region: CASHWEGLSTDTQYF. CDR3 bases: TGCGCCAGCCATTGGGAGGGGTTGAGCACAGATACGCAGTATTTT.